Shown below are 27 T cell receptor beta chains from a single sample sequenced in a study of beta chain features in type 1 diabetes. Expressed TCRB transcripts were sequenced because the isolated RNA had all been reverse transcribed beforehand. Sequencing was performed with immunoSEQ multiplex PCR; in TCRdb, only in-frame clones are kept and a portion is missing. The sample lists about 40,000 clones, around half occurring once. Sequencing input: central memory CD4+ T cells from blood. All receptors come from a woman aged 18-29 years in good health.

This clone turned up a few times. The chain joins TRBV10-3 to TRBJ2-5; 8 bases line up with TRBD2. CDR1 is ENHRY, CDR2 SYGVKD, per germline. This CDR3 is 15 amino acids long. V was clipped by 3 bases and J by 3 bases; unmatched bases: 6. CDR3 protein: CAISDGTRQKETQYF. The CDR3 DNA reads TGTGCCATCAGTGACGGGACTAGGCAGAAAGAGACCCAGTACTTC.

Written as DNA, the CDR3 is TGTGCCAGCAGCTTTAGGGGGATAGGCACAGATACGCAGTATTTT. Translation: CASSFRGIGTDTQYF. The chain recombines TRBV5-6 with TRBJ2-3, with D maybe TRBD1 (6 bases). V lost 2 bases and J lost 1, with 11 bases in between. Per the germline V gene, CDR1 is SGHDT and CDR2 is YYEEEE. The CDR3 length is 15 residues.

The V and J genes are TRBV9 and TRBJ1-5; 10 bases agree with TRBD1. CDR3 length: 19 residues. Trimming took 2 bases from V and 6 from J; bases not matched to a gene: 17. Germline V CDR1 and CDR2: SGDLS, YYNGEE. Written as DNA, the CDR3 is TGTGCCAGCAGCGTCGGACTGGGACAGGGGTATCGGTTGGGTCAGCCCCAGCATTTT. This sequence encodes CASSVGLGQGYRLGQPQHF.

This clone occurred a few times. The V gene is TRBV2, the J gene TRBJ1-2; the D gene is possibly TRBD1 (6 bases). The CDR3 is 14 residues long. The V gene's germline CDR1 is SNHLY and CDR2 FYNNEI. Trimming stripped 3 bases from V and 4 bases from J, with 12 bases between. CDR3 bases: TGTGCCAGCAGTGACGACGGGACAATCTATGGCTACACCTTC. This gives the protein CASSDDGTIYGYTF.

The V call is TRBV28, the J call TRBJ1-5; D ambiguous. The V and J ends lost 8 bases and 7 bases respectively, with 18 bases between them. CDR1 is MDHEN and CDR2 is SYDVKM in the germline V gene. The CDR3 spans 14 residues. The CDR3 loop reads CASSGVGVWQPQHF. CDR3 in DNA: TGTGCCAGCTCGGGTGTGGGTGTCTGGCAGCCCCAGCATTTT. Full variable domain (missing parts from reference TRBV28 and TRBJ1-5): DVKVTQSSRYLVKRTGEKVFLECVQDMDHENMFWYRQDPGLGLRLIYFSYDVKMKEKGDIPEGYSVSREKKERFSLILESASTNQTSMYLCASSGVGVWQPQHFGDGTRLSIL.

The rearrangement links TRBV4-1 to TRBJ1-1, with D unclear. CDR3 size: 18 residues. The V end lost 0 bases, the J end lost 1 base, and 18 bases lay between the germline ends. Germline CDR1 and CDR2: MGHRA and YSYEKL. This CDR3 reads CASSQDGWASRTNTEAFF. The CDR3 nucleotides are TGCGCCAGCAGCCAAGATGGGTGGGCCAGTAGAACGAACACTGAAGCTTTCTTT.

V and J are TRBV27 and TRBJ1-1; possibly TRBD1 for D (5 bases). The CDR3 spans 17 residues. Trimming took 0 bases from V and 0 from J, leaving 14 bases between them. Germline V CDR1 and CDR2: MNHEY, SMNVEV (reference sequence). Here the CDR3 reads CASSLSGRVVMNTEAFF. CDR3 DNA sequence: TGTGCCAGCAGTTTATCCGGCAGGGTAGTCATGAACACTGAAGCTTTCTTT.

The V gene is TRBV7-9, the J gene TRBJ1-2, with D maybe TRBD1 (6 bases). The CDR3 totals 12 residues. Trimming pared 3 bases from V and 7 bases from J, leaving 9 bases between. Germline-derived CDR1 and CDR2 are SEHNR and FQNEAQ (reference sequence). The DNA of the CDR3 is TGTGCCAGCAGCTTTAACAGGGCTGGCTACACCTTC. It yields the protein CASSFNRAGYTF.

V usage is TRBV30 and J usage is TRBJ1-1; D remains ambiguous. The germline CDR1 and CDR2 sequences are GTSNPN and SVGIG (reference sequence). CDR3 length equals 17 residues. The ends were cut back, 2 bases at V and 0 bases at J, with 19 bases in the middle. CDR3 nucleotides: TGTGCCTGGAGTCTCTCACCACCGGGTTTCCTGAACACTGAAGCTTTCTTT. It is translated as CAWSLSPPGFLNTEAFF.

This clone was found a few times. Written as DNA, the CDR3 is TGTGCCAGTAGGTCCCCCTGGGGGGTCAGCACAGATACGCAGTATTTT. Encoded protein: CASRSPWGVSTDTQYF. This chain joins TRBV19 and TRBJ2-3; a weak D match, TRBD2 (6 bases). CDR3 length: 16 residues. Germline-derived CDR1 and CDR2 are LNHDA and SQIVND (reference sequence). The ends were cut back, 6 bases at V and 0 bases at J, with 16 bases in the middle.

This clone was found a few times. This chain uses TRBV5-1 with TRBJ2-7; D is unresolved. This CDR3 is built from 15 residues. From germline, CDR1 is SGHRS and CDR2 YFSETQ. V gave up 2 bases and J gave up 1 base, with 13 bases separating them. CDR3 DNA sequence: TGCGCCAGCAGCTTCGGCGGCAATCCTTCCTACGAGCAGTACTTC. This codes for CASSFGGNPSYEQYF.

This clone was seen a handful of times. Here the CDR3 DNA reads TGCGCCAGCAGTGAAGCGGACTCTCGAGAGCAGTACTTC. Residues: CASSEADSREQYF. The chain is built from TRBV5-1 and TRBJ2-7; D might be TRBD2 (5 bases). Trimming cost V 5 bases and J 7 bases, with 16 bases left between them. The CDR3 loop spans 13 amino acids. Germline V gene data show CDR1 as SGHRS and CDR2 as YFSETQ.

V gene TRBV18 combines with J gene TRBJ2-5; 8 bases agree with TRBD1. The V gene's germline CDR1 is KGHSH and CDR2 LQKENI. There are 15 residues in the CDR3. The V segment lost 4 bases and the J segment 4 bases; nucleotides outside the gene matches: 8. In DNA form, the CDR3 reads TGTGCCAGCTCACGCACGACAGGGGCCGGAGAGACCCAGTACTTC. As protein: CASSRTTGAGETQYF.

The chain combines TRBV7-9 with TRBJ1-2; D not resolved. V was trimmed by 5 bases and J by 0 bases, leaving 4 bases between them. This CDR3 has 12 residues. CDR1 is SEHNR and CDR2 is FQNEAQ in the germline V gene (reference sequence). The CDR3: CASSPTNYGYTF. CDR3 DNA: TGTGCCAGCAGCCCTACTAACTATGGCTACACCTTC.

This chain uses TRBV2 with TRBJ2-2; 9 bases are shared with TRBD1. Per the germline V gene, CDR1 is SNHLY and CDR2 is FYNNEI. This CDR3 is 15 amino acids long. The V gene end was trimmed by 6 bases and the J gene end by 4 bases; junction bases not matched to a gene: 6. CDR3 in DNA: TGTGCCAGCAGGCTGGACAGGGGTGTCACCGGGGAGCTGTTTTTT. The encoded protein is CASRLDRGVTGELFF.

For the CDR3, the DNA is TGCAGCGGGGGACAGGGGAGCACAGATACGCAGTATTTT. It yields the protein CSGGQGSTDTQYF. J is TRBJ2-3 and V is TRBV29-1; 10 positions agree with TRBD1. Trimming removed 7 bases from V and 0 bases from J; junction bases left unmatched: 1. CDR3 length: 13 residues. Germline-derived CDR1 and CDR2 are SQVTM and ANQGSEA.

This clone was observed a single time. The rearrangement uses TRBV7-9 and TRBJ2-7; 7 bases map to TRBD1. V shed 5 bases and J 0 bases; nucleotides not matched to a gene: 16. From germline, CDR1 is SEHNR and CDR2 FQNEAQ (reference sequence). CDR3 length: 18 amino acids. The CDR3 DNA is TGTGCCAGCAGCCCTAGTCCCCTAGACAGGGCGAGCTCCTACGAGCAGTACTTC. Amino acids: CASSPSPLDRASSYEQYF.

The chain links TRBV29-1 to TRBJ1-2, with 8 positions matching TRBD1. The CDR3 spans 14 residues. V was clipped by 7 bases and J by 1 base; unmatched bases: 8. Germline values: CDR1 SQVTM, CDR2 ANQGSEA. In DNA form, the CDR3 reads TGCAGCGCTTCGGACAGGGCTTTTAACTATGGCTACACCTTC. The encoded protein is CSASDRAFNYGYTF.

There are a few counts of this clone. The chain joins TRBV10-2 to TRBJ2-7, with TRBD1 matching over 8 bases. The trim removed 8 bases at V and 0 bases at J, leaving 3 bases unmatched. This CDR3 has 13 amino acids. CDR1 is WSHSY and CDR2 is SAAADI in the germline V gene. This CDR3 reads CASRDRYSYEQYF. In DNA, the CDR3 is TGCGCCAGCCGGGACAGGTACTCCTACGAGCAGTACTTC.

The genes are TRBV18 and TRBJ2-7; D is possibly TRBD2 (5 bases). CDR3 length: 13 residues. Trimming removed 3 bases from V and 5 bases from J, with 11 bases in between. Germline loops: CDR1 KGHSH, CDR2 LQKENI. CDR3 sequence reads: CASSPVSGNEQYF. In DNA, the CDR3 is TGTGCCAGCTCACCCGTATCCGGGAACGAGCAGTACTTC. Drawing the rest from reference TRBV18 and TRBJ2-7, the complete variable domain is NAGVMQNPRHLVRRRGQEARLRCSPMKGHSHVYWYRQLPEEGLKFMVYLQKENIIDESGMPKERFSAEFPKEGPSILRIQQVVRGDSAAYFCASSPVSGNEQYFGPGTRLTVT.

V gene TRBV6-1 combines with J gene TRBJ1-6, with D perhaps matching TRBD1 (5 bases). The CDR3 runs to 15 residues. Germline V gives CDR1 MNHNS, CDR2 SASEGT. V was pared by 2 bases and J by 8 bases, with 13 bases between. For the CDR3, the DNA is TGTGCCAGCAGTGAATATGGGGCTGGGCATTCACCCCTCCACTTT. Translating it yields CASSEYGAGHSPLHF.

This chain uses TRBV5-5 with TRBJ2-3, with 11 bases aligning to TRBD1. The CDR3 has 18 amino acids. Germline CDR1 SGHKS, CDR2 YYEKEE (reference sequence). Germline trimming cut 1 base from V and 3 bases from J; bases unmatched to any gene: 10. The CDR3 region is CASSLIGQGALGTDTQYF. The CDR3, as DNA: TGTGCCAGCAGCTTGATCGGACAGGGGGCGTTGGGAACAGATACGCAGTATTTT.

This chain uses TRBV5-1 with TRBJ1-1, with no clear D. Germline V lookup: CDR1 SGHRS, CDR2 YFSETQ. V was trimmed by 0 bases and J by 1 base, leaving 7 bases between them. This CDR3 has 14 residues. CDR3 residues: CASSLAPGNTEAFF. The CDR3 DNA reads TGCGCCAGCAGCTTGGCTCCAGGGAACACTGAAGCTTTCTTT.

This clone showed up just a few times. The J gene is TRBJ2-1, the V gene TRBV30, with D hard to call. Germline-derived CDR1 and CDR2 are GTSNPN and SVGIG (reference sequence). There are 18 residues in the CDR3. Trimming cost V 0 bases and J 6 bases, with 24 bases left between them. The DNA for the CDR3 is TGTGCCTGGAGTGTATATCCGCCGTGGCAGGCTTGGTCCAATGAGCAGTTCTTC. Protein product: CAWSVYPPWQAWSNEQFF.

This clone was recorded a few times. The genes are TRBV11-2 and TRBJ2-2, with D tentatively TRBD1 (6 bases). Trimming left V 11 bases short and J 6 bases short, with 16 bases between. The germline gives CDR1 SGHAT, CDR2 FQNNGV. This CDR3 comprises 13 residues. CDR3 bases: TGTGCCTCTCACAGGGCAAGGGCCGGGGAGCTGTTTTTT. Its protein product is CASHRARAGELFF.

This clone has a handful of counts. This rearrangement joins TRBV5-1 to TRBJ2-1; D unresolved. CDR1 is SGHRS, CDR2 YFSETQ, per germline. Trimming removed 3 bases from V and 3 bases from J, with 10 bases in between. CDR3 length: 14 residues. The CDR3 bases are TGCGCCAGCAGCTCCACAGAGTTCTACAATGAGCAGTTCTTC. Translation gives CASSSTEFYNEQFF.

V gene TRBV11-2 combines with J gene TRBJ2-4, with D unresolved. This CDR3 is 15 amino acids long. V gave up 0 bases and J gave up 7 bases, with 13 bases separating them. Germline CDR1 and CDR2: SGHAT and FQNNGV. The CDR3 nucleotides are TGTGCCAGCAGCTTAGATAACCGTGCAGGCAACATTCAGTACTTC. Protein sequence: CASSLDNRAGNIQYF.